The sequence of this TCR beta chain was determined in a study of CD8 T cells in Susac syndrome. An amount of RNA that ranged from roughly 0.5 to 1 ug was reverse transcribed with random hexamers. TCRdb passed the immunoSEQ multiplex PCR reads through MiXCR, listing each CDR3 protein once. The table lists 180,000 or so distinct CDR3 sequences, approximately 96% of them singletons. Germline V gives CDR1 DFQATT, CDR2 SNEGSKA (reference sequence). V shed 6 bases, J shed 4 bases, and the junction held 14 bases outside the gene matches. CDR3 length: 16 residues. Healthy donors served as the controls. They were matched for age and sex. Negative isolation yielded CD4+ and CD8+ T cells, and FACS enriched TEMRA cells.

The chain employs TRBV20-1 and TRBJ2-5; 10 bases map to TRBD2. The sequenced material came from CD4+ T cells from PBMCs. This clonotype was obtained from a human donor in good health. The CDR3 nucleotides read TGCAGTGCCACACGGAGGCTAGCGGGGGATGGAGAGACCCAGTACTTC. Translated: CSATRRLAGDGETQYF.